The rows below give T cell receptor beta chains drawn from one sample of a study of T cell responses to AZD1222 COVID-19 vaccine. TCRdb's copy holds only in-frame clones and misses some; the assay was immunoSEQ multiplex PCR. This table has 100,000 to 150,000 clones, approximately 85% appearing once. Sequences were derived from peripheral blood, sampled on day 0 of AZD1222 vaccination. These receptors originate from an adult in good health. CDR3s include the opening cysteine and the closing phenylalanine or tryptophan. D genes are given only for firm matches. Only some rows state a clone size, as once, few, many or a class for expanded clones.

clone_size,cdr3_length,d_call,v_call,j_call,cdr3_aa,cdr3_nt
once,13,TRBD1,TRBV10-3,TRBJ2-7,CAISDRDSYEQYF,TGTGCCATCAGTGACCGGGACAGCTACGAGCAGTACTTC
.,16,TRBD2,TRBV4-1,TRBJ2-3,CASSQDLGTTTDTQYF,TGCGCCAGCAGCCAAGATCTGGGGACTACCACAGATACGCAGTATTTT
.,16,.,TRBV5-1,TRBJ1-5,CASSPSGGTSNQPQHF,TGCGCCAGCAGCCCTTCGGGTGGGACTAGCAATCAGCCCCAGCATTTT
.,16,.,TRBV28,TRBJ1-5,CASSLGGSWRNQPQHF,TGTGCCAGCAGTTTAGGAGGGTCATGGAGGAATCAGCCCCAGCATTTT
.,16,.,TRBV2,TRBJ2-2,CASSEIGSENTGELFF,TGTGCCAGCAGTGAAATTGGGTCAGAGAACACCGGGGAGCTGTTTTTT
.,14,.,TRBV5-5,TRBJ1-4,CASSWMSGFEKLFF,TGTGCCAGCAGCTGGATGTCAGGGTTTGAAAAACTGTTTTTT
once,11,.,TRBV19,TRBJ2-5,CASSRGKEKYF,TGTGCCAGTAGTAGGGGGAAGGAGAAGTACTTC
.,15,TRBD1,TRBV9,TRBJ2-7,CASSASGTGAYEQYF,TGTGCCAGCAGCGCTTCCGGGACAGGCGCCTACGAGCAGTACTTC
.,17,TRBD1,TRBV6-4,TRBJ1-3,CASSEVDRGHSGNTIYF,TGTGCCAGCAGTGAAGTGGACAGGGGACACTCTGGAAACACCATATATTTT
.,15,TRBD1,TRBV11-3,TRBJ2-7,CASSKGQGASYEQYF,TGTGCCAGCAGCAAAGGACAGGGGGCGAGCTACGAGCAGTACTTC
.,13,.,TRBV12-3/TRBV12-4,TRBJ1-2,CASSLDVNYGYTF,TGTGCCAGCAGTTTAGACGTTAACTATGGCTACACCTTC
.,15,TRBD2,TRBV5-4,TRBJ2-3,CASSREGLGADTQYF,TGTGCCAGCAGCCGGGAGGGCCTAGGGGCAGATACGCAGTATTTT
.,15,.,TRBV19,TRBJ1-1,CASSIMTYGHTEAFF,TGTGCCAGTAGTATAATGACCTATGGGCACACTGAAGCTTTCTTT
.,11,.,TRBV30,TRBJ1-2,CAWSDPGAYTF,TGTGCCTGGAGTGACCCGGGGGCCTACACCTTC
once,19,TRBD1,TRBV9,TRBJ1-6,CASSVEPLTGSSYNSPLHF,TGTGCCAGCAGCGTAGAACCTTTGACAGGGAGCTCCTATAATTCACCCCTCCACTTT
.,14,.,TRBV9,TRBJ1-1,CASSVVRENTEAFF,TGTGCCAGCAGCGTAGTACGGGAGAACACTGAAGCTTTCTTT
.,14,.,TRBV11-3,TRBJ2-3,CASSYDRDGDTQYF,TGTGCCAGCAGCTATGACCGGGACGGAGATACGCAGTATTTT
.,12,.,TRBV5-1,TRBJ1-1,CASSPRGTEAFF,TGCGCCAGCTCGCCCCGCGGCACTGAAGCTTTCTTT
.,11,.,TRBV20-1,TRBJ2-7,CSARVVYEQYF,TGCAGTGCTAGAGTTGTGTACGAGCAGTACTTC
.,17,TRBD1,TRBV6-2/TRBV6-3,TRBJ2-7,CASSPLNSQGVIHEQYF,TGTGCCAGCAGCCCCCTTAATAGTCAGGGGGTAATCCACGAGCAGTACTTC
.,13,.,TRBV27,TRBJ1-2,CASSTRDGYGYTF,TGTGCCAGCAGTACCCGGGACGGCTATGGCTACACCTTC
.,13,.,TRBV4-1,TRBJ2-5,CASSPGAEGTQYF,TGCGCCAGCAGCCCGGGGGCTGAGGGGACCCAGTACTTC
.,14,.,TRBV29-1,TRBJ1-1,CSVEDRQGSTEAFF,TGCAGCGTTGAAGATCGTCAGGGTAGCACTGAAGCTTTCTTT
once,15,.,TRBV7-6,TRBJ2-3,CASSFSAGRGDTQYF,TGTGCCAGCAGCTTTAGCGCCGGACGCGGTGATACGCAGTATTTT
.,16,TRBD1,TRBV5-4,TRBJ2-6,CASSPTGGDGANVLTF,TGTGCCAGCAGCCCGACAGGGGGCGATGGGGCCAACGTCCTGACTTTC
.,15,.,TRBV19,TRBJ1-5,CASSIGGVSGQPQHF,TGTGCCAGTAGTATCGGAGGGGTTTCGGGTCAGCCCCAGCATTTT
.,14,.,TRBV19,TRBJ2-3,CASSMNGGTDTQYF,TGTGCCAGTAGTATGAATGGGGGCACAGATACGCAGTATTTT
.,13,.,TRBV5-1,TRBJ2-3,CASSESGTDTQYF,TGCGCCAGCAGCGAAAGCGGTACAGATACGCAGTATTTT
.,14,.,TRBV11-2,TRBJ2-1,CASSLAGFGNEQFF,TGTGCCAGCAGCTTAGCGGGCTTTGGCAATGAGCAGTTCTTC
.,13,.,TRBV5-1,TRBJ1-3,CASSLGDPNTIYF,TGCGCCAGCAGCTTAGGGGACCCAAACACCATATATTTT
.,14,.,TRBV11-3,TRBJ1-1,CASSLGSGGAEAFF,TGTGCCAGCAGCTTAGGGTCTGGGGGCGCTGAAGCTTTCTTT
.,20,TRBD2,TRBV7-2,TRBJ2-1,CASSLALLAGGRSSYNEQFF,TGTGCCAGCAGCTTAGCGTTACTAGCGGGAGGGAGAAGCTCCTACAATGAGCAGTTCTTC
.,13,TRBD1,TRBV29-1,TRBJ2-7,CSVKGAPSYEQYF,TGCAGCGTTAAGGGGGCCCCCTCCTACGAGCAGTACTTC
.,13,.,TRBV27,TRBJ1-3,CASSLSYGNTIYF,TGTGCCAGCAGTTTATCTTATGGAAACACCATATATTTT
.,15,.,TRBV24-1,TRBJ1-4,CATSVGGGSNEKLFF,TGTGCCACCAGTGTAGGTGGGGGGTCGAATGAAAAACTGTTTTTT
.,12,.,TRBV20-1,TRBJ1-2,CSASGQRYGYTF,TGCAGTGCTAGTGGACAGCGCTATGGCTACACCTTC
.,14,TRBD2,TRBV5-1,TRBJ2-7,CASSLTSGVTEQYF,TGCGCCAGCAGCTTGACTAGCGGGGTGACCGAGCAGTACTTC
.,15,.,TRBV5-5,TRBJ2-7,CASSLVEGWIYEQYF,TGTGCCAGCAGCTTGGTAGAGGGGTGGATCTACGAGCAGTACTTC
.,13,.,TRBV12-3/TRBV12-4,TRBJ2-5,CASSFTGQETQYF,TGTGCCAGCAGTTTTACGGGCCAAGAGACCCAGTACTTC
once,16,.,TRBV15,TRBJ2-3,CATSSRRDTYTDTQYF,TGTGCCACCAGCTCAAGACGGGACACTTACACAGATACGCAGTATTTT
.,14,TRBD1,TRBV6-1,TRBJ1-2,CASSDGQGNYGYTF,TGTGCCAGCAGTGACGGACAGGGGAACTATGGCTACACCTTC
.,15,TRBD2,TRBV10-3,TRBJ2-7,CAISGGLAGTYEQYF,TGTGCCATCAGTGGGGGACTAGCGGGGACCTACGAGCAGTACTTC
.,15,.,TRBV18,TRBJ2-7,CASSDRGGRTYEQYF,TGTGCCAGTTCCGATCGTGGGGGTCGGACCTACGAGCAGTACTTC
.,15,TRBD1,TRBV11-2,TRBJ1-5,CASSPTGTENQPQHF,TGTGCCAGCAGCCCCACCGGGACAGAGAATCAGCCCCAGCATTTT
.,13,.,TRBV6-5,TRBJ1-1,CASKKVMNTEAFF,TGTGCCAGCAAAAAAGTCATGAACACTGAAGCTTTCTTT
.,16,.,TRBV4-2,TRBJ2-7,CASSQDLAGRTYEQYF,TGTGCCAGCAGCCAAGACCTGGCAGGGCGTACCTACGAGCAGTACTTC
.,15,.,TRBV19,TRBJ1-3,CASRGGAVSGNTIYF,TGTGCCAGTAGAGGAGGGGCAGTCTCTGGAAACACCATATATTTT
.,16,TRBD1,TRBV6-2/TRBV6-3,TRBJ2-1,CASSKLGTGQYNEQFF,TGTGCCAGCAGTAAACTCGGGACAGGGCAATACAATGAGCAGTTCTTC
once,14,TRBD2,TRBV6-2/TRBV6-3,TRBJ2-7,CASSPGLPYYEQYF,TGTGCCAGCAGCCCGGGACTACCCTACTACGAGCAGTACTTC
.,10,.,TRBV24-1,TRBJ1-3,CATAGNTIYF,TGTGCCACGGCTGGAAACACCATATATTTT
few,13,.,TRBV10-1,TRBJ1-1,CASSELVDTEAFF,TGCGCCAGCAGTGAACTGGTCGACACTGAAGCTTTCTTT
.,13,TRBD1,TRBV19,TRBJ1-2,CASSILRQGTPFF,TGTGCCAGTAGTATCCTGAGACAGGGGACCCCCTTCTTC